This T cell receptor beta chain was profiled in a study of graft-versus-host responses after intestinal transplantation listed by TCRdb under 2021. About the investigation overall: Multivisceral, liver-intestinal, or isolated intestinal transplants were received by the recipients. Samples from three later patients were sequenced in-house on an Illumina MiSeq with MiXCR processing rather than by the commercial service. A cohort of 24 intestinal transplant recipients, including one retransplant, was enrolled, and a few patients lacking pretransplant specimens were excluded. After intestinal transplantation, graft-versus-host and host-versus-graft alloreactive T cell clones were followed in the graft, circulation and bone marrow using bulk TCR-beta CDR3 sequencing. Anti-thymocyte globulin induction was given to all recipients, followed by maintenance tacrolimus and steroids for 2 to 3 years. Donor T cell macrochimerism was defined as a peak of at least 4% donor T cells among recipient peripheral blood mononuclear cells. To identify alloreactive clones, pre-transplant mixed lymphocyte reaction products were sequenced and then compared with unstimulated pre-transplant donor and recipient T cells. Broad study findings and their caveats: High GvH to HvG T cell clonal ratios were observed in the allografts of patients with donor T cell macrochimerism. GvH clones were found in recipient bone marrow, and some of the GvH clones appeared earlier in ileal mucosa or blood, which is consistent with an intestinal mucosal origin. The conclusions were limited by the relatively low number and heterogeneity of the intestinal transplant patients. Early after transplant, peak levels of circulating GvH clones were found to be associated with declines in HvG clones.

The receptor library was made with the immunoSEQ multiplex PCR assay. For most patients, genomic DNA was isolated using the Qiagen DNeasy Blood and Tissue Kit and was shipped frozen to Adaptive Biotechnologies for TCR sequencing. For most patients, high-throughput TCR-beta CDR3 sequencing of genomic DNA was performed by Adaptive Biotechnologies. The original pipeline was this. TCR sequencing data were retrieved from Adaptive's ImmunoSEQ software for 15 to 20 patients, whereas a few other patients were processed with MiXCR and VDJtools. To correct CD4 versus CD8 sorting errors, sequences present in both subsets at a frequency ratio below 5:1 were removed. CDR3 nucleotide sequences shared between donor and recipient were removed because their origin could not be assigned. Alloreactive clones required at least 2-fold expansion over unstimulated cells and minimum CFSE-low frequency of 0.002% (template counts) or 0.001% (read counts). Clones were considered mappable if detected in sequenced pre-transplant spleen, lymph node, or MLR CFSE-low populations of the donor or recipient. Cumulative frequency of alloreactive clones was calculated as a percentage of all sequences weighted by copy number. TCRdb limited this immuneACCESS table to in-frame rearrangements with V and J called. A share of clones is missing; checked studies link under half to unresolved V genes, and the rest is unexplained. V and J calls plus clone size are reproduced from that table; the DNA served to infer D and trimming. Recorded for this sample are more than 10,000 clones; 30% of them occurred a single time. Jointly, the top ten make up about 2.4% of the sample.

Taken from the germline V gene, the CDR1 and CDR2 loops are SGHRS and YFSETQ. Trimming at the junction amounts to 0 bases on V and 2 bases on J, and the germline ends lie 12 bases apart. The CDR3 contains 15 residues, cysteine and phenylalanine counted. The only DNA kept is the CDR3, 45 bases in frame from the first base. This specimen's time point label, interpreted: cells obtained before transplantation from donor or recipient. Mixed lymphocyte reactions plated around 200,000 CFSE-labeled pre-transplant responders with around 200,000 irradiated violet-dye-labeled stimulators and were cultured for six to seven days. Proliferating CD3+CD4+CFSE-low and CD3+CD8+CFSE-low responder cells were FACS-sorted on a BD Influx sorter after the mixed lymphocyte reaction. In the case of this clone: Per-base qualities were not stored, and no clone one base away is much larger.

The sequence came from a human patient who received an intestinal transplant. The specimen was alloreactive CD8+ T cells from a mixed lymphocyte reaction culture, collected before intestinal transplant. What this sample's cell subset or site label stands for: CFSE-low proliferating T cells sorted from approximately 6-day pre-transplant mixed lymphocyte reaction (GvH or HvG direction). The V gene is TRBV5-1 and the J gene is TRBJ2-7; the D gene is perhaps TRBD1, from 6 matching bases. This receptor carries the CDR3 CASSLATGQPYEQYF. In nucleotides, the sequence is TGCGCCAGCAGCTTGGCGACCGGACAGCCCTACGAGCAGTACTTC.